The source of this T cell receptor (beta chain) is a study of CD8 T cells in ankylosing spondylitis. Preparation of TCR beta libraries was done by quantitative 5'-RACE with molecular barcodes. TCRdb analysed the 5' RACE reads with MiXCR anew, one entry per CDR3 protein. The data contain about 92,000 distinct CDR3 sequences, about 8.1% of them singletons. Germline V gives CDR1 LGHNA, CDR2 YNFKEQ. This CDR3 spans 18 amino acids. With V trimmed by 0 bases and J by 2 bases, 7 bases remained unmatched. Sequenced material: blood, either unsorted or a sorted T cell fraction (not recorded which). This receptor was taken from a male donor with ankylosing spondylitis or in good health (not recorded which). The gene calls are TRBV4-2 and TRBJ2-3; 11 positions match TRBD2. CDR3 nucleotide sequence: TGTGCCAGCAGCCAAGAACAACTAGCGGGGGTTTACACAGATACGCAGTATTTT. Its protein product is CASSQEQLAGVYTDTQYF.